This TCR beta chain was profiled in a study of cytomegalovirus exposure and HLA in healthy donors. Study observations and caveats: Accounts indicate the classifier identified cytomegalovirus status with strong specificity and sensitivity. For most subjects, TCR beta sequences were reported to predict HLA-A and HLA-B alleles with accuracy. Immune exposure information comprised only CMV serostatus. Some highly shared sequence variants likely arose as a pipeline artifact.

The primer mix had 60 Vbeta and 13 Jbeta primers. TCRdb's table, derived via immunoSEQ multiplex PCR, lists solely in-frame clones and lacks some. This repertoire shows around 140,000 clones, around 73% found once; its top ten account for over 2.5%. To note about this clone: Its specificity is not known.

Germline V gene data show CDR1 as LNHNV and CDR2 as YYDKDF (reference sequence). The CDR3 totals 16 residues. V gave up 1 base and J gave up 2 bases; unmatched junction bases: 4. The sequence came from a female donor in good health and CMV-seronegative. The specimen was PBMCs. The chain employs TRBV15 and TRBJ2-1, with 8 positions matching TRBD1. The CDR3 sequence: CATSRATGGPYNEQFF. CDR3 bases: TGTGCCACCAGCAGAGCTACAGGGGGACCCTACAATGAGCAGTTCTTC. Complete variable domain (other parts from reference TRBV15 and TRBJ2-1): DAMVIQNPRYQVTQFGKPVTLSCSQTLNHNVMYWYQQKSSQAPKLLFHYYDKDFNNEADTPDNFQSRRPNTSFCFLDIRSPGLGDTAMYLCATSRATGGPYNEQFFGPGTRLTVL.